These 18 T cell receptor beta chains were sequenced from one sample in a study of blood T cell repertoires in COVID-19. Assay used: immunoSEQ multiplex PCR; TCRdb lists only in-frame clones, some missing. The repertoire has approximately 89,000 clones, more than 80% of them found once; the top ten carry around 13%. Material: peripheral blood. These receptors all come from a human donor in a cohort sampled during active COVID-19.

The chain is built from TRBV28 and TRBJ2-7; 9 nucleotides align to TRBD2. Germline lookup yields CDR1 MDHEN and CDR2 SYDVKM. With V trimmed by 6 bases and J by 9 bases, 6 bases remained unmatched. The CDR3 loop spans 12 amino acids. The CDR3 region is CASSEGSGGQYF. DNA of the CDR3: TGTGCCAGCAGCGAGGGTAGCGGGGGGCAGTACTTC.

This chain connects TRBV6-1 to TRBJ2-1; the D gene is possibly TRBD1 (6 bases). Trimming pared 3 bases from V and 2 bases from J, leaving 8 bases between. CDR1 is MNHNS and CDR2 is SASEGT in the germline V gene. This CDR3 region has 14 residues. CDR3 region: CASSDRGPYNEQFF. The CDR3 coding sequence is TGTGCCAGCAGTGACAGGGGACCCTACAATGAGCAGTTCTTC.

The chain has TRBV6-4 and TRBJ2-3; 7 bases fit TRBD1. J gave up 2 bases and V 0 bases, and 5 bases lay outside the gene matches. The CDR3 extends over 16 amino acids. Germline V gives CDR1 MRHNA, CDR2 SNTAGT. The CDR3 nucleotides are TGTGCCAGCAGTGACTCACAGGGGCTAGACACAGATACGCAGTATTTT. Translating gives CASSDSQGLDTDTQYF.

The V call is TRBV7-8, the J call TRBJ1-5, with 9 bases aligning to TRBD1. The V and J ends lost 5 bases and 6 bases, in that order; junction bases with no gene match: 8. Germline CDR1 and CDR2: SGHVS and FQNEAQ. The CDR3 is 15 residues long. For the CDR3, the DNA is TGTGCCAGCAGCCGGAGCCGGGACAGGGCTCAGCCCCAGCATTTT. Translated, it gives CASSRSRDRAQPQHF.

The chain has TRBV5-1 and TRBJ1-2; weak D call: TRBD1 (5 bases). Trimming cost V 0 bases and J 6 bases, with 9 bases left between them. This CDR3 region has 13 residues. Per germline, CDR1 SGHRS and CDR2 YFSETQ. The CDR3 nucleotides are TGCGCCAGCAGCTTGGCCCAGGGTGATGGCTACACCTTC. This gives the protein CASSLAQGDGYTF.

This rearrangement joins TRBV15 to TRBJ2-2, with D perhaps matching TRBD2 (5 bases). V lost 3 bases, J lost 5 bases, and 16 bases lay in between. CDR3 length: 16 residues. Germline V gene sequence: CDR1 LNHNV, CDR2 YYDKDF (reference sequence). CDR3 region: CATSSRLGVGTGELFF. The CDR3 nucleotides are TGTGCCACCAGCAGCAGGCTCGGGGTGGGAACCGGGGAGCTGTTTTTT.

This chain links TRBV7-3 with TRBJ2-2; unclear D gene. Trimming removed 5 bases at V and 6 bases at J, with 13 bases between. The CDR3 loop spans 14 amino acids. Per germline, CDR1 SGHTA and CDR2 FQGTGA. This chain's CDR3 is CASSPSVIPGELFF. The CDR3 DNA sequence: TGTGCCAGCAGCCCCTCAGTCATCCCCGGGGAGCTGTTTTTT.

The chain couples TRBV28 to TRBJ2-3, with D possibly matching TRBD2 (5 bases). Germline V gene lookup returns CDR1 MDHEN and CDR2 SYDVKM. V lost 4 bases and J lost 3, with 11 bases in between. The CDR3 contains 14 residues. This chain's CDR3 is CASSSGLITDTQYF. As DNA, the CDR3 is TGTGCCAGCAGTTCCGGACTTATAACAGATACGCAGTATTTT.

This sequence joins TRBV12-3 or TRBV12-4 and TRBJ1-2; 7 bases fit TRBD1. Trimming at V came to 6 bases and at J to 5 bases, leaving 6 bases not matched to a gene. CDR3 size: 13 residues. The CDR3 region is CASSPTGRYGYTF. The DNA for the CDR3 is TGTGCCAGCAGCCCGACAGGGAGGTATGGCTACACCTTC.

The genes are TRBV15 and TRBJ1-2; D might be TRBD1 (6 bases). V gave up 6 bases and J gave up 3 bases, with 14 bases separating them. The CDR3 is 14 residues long. In germline, CDR1 is LNHNV, CDR2 YYDKDF (reference sequence). The CDR3 protein is CATSTGIRDYGYTF. The CDR3 nucleotides read TGTGCCACCAGTACAGGGATTAGGGACTATGGCTACACCTTC.

The V call is TRBV25-1, the J call TRBJ1-6, with 10 bases fitting TRBD1. Germline CDR1 MGHDK, CDR2 SYGVNS. Losses at the gene ends were 4 bases for V and 7 bases for J; bases not matched to a gene: 4. The CDR3 contains 15 residues. The CDR3 sequence: CASSGQGAFNSPLHF. The CDR3 DNA reads TGTGCCAGCAGTGGACAGGGGGCTTTCAATTCACCCCTCCACTTT.

The V gene is TRBV5-4, the J gene TRBJ2-5; weak D call: TRBD2 (6 bases). Trimming cost V 2 bases and J 0 bases, with 8 bases left between them. The CDR3 length is 14 residues. Per germline, CDR1 SGHNT and CDR2 YYREEE (reference sequence). The CDR3 DNA follows: TGTGCCAGCAGCTTACCGGGGGACCAAGAGACCCAGTACTTC. It yields the protein CASSLPGDQETQYF.

CDR3 in DNA: TGTGCCAGCAGCTTTCTGTCCAGGGGAAAGTACGAGCAGTACTTC. Protein: CASSFLSRGKYEQYF. This sequence joins TRBV5-8 and TRBJ2-7; D is perhaps TRBD1 (6 bases). From germline, CDR1 is SGHTS and CDR2 YDEGEE. With 2 bases removed from V and 4 bases from J, the gap between germline ends came to 16 bases. This CDR3 spans 15 amino acids.

V is TRBV2 and J is TRBJ1-5; the D gene is possibly TRBD1 (6 bases). The CDR3 is 14 amino acids. Germline V gene lookup returns CDR1 SNHLY and CDR2 FYNNEI. Trimming left V 5 bases short and J 5 bases short, with 13 bases between. CDR3: CASSLQGGDQPQHF. For the CDR3, the DNA is TGTGCCAGCAGTCTACAGGGAGGGGATCAGCCCCAGCATTTT.

This rearrangement joins TRBV11-1 to TRBJ2-7; 9 bases agree with TRBD2. Germline lookup yields CDR1 SGHAT and CDR2 FQDESV (reference sequence). The CDR3 is 13 amino acids. V trimming: 1 base; J trimming: 6 bases; junction bases outside the gene matches: 1. CDR3 in amino acids: CASSLETSGEQYF. DNA of the CDR3: TGTGCCAGCAGCTTAGAGACTAGCGGCGAGCAGTACTTC.

The CDR3 reads CASSFLNEQFF. DNA of the CDR3: TGTGCCAGCAGCTTCCTCAATGAGCAGTTCTTC. The J gene is TRBJ2-1, the V gene TRBV5-8; the D is unclear. The CDR3 covers 11 residues. The germline CDR1 and CDR2 sequences are SGHTS and YDEGEE. Trimming cost V 2 bases and J 6 bases, with 3 bases left between them.

The chain couples TRBV7-8 to TRBJ2-5; 12 bases fit TRBD2. From germline, CDR1 is SGHVS and CDR2 FQNEAQ. With V trimmed by 4 bases and J by 4 bases, 4 bases remained unmatched. This CDR3 is 15 amino acids long. CDR3 in DNA: TGTGCCAGCAGCTCTAGCGGGGGGGCCTCAGAGACCCAGTACTTC. Protein: CASSSSGGASETQYF.

The chain is built from TRBV21-1 and TRBJ2-5; no DNA check was done on the table's D call, TRBD1. TRBV21-1 is a known pseudogene. The length of the CDR3 is 14 residues. DNA of the CDR3: TGTGCCAGCAGCAGGCGGACAGGGGAAGAGACCCAGTACTTC. Its translation is CASSRRTGEETQYF.